Below are 30 T cell receptor beta chains sequenced from a single sample in a study of T cells in Graves' hyperthyroidism and ophthalmopathy. Amplified regions were TCR beta CDR3 sequences from RNA transcripts. Initially, a first-round RT-PCR of the TCR CDR3 employed the HTBI primer set. Each CDR3 protein is one row after TCRdb ran MiXCR on the multiplex PCR reads. The sample has about 380,000 distinct CDR3 sequences, around 20% seen once. Sequencing input: blood. The receptors derive from a man in his late teens or twenties with Graves' ophthalmopathy.

This clonotype was seen ten or more times. The rearrangement uses TRBV7-8 and TRBJ2-1; tentative D call: TRBD2 (6 bases). Trimming removed 8 bases from V and 8 bases from J, with 19 bases in between. The CDR3 covers 14 residues. Germline V gene data show CDR1 as SGHVS and CDR2 as FQNEAQ. CDR3 coding DNA: TGTGCCAGCGCTCGCGCGGTCACGGGGGATGAGCAGTTCTTC. Its protein product is CASARAVTGDEQFF.

The genes are TRBV5-1 and TRBJ2-7; D not certain. Germline CDR1 and CDR2: SGHRS and YFSETQ. V was clipped by 4 bases and J by 0 bases, with 11 bases between them. This CDR3 comprises 14 residues. In DNA, the CDR3 is TGCGCCAGCAGCCTCGCGAGGAGCTCCTACGAGCAGTACTTC. This gives the protein CASSLARSSYEQYF.

The table lists this clonotype with a few counts. The chain has TRBV19 and TRBJ1-1, with a possible D match to TRBD1 (6 bases). The CDR3 runs 14 residues. Trimming shortened V by 7 bases and J by 1 base, and 13 bases separated the two germline ends. CDR1 LNHDA and CDR2 SQIVND come from the germline V gene (reference sequence). The CDR3 bases are TGTGCCAGTATGTACAGGGAGAGGAACACTGAAGCTTTCTTT. Protein sequence: CASMYRERNTEAFF.

V gene TRBV6-1 combines with J gene TRBJ2-1; D uncertain. Per the germline V gene, CDR1 is MNHNS and CDR2 is SASEGT. The V end was cut by 3 bases, the J end by 12 bases, with 12 bases between. This CDR3 region has 12 residues. The CDR3 sequence: CASSDFLGMQFF. CDR3 in DNA: TGTGCCAGCAGTGATTTTTTAGGAATGCAGTTCTTC.

At least ten counts were recorded for this clonotype. The chain employs TRBV20-1 and TRBJ2-7, with D perhaps being TRBD1 or TRBD2 (5 bases each). Germline values: CDR1 DFQATT, CDR2 SNEGSKA (reference sequence). V lost 6 bases to trimming and J lost 7 bases, with 19 bases between them. CDR3 length equals 13 residues. DNA for the CDR3: TGCAGTGCCACCTCGCAAGAGGGGTGGGAGCAGTACTTC. Protein sequence: CSATSQEGWEQYF.

This clonotype was picked up a small number of times. In DNA, the CDR3 is TGTGCCAGTAGTATAGGGCTCGGCGCGTATGAAAAACTGTTTTTT. Translation gives CASSIGLGAYEKLFF. The chain employs TRBV19 and TRBJ1-4; D is unclear. V lost 1 base and J lost 6, with 12 bases in between. The length of the CDR3 is 15 residues. Germline assignment: CDR1 LNHDA and CDR2 SQIVND (reference sequence).

This clonotype was counted ten times or more. This rearrangement joins TRBV2 to TRBJ2-2, with 9 bases that match TRBD1. This CDR3 is 16 amino acids long. Losses at the gene ends were 6 bases for V and 2 bases for J; bases not matched to a gene: 7. The germline V gene has CDR1 SNHLY and CDR2 FYNNEI. The CDR3 nucleotides are TGTGCCAGCAGCCTTACAGGGGGCCTCAACACCGGGGAGCTGTTTTTT. This translates into CASSLTGGLNTGELFF.

Comments on this clonotype: A read error may produce the germline difference seen at one junction end. This chain uses TRBV7-9 with TRBJ2-1; TRBD2 agrees at 9 bases. The germline gives CDR1 SEHNR, CDR2 FQNEAQ (reference sequence). This CDR3 has 14 amino acids. In DNA, the CDR3 is TGTACCAGCGACAGCGGGGGGAATAACAATGAGCAGTTCTTC. Encoded protein: CTSDSGGNNNEQFF.

Only a few counts were recorded for this clonotype. This chain joins TRBV9 and TRBJ1-3, with D possibly matching TRBD1 (6 bases). Germline loops: CDR1 SGDLS, CDR2 YYNGEE. The CDR3 contains 15 residues. Trimming pared 3 bases from V and 3 bases from J, leaving 13 bases between. CDR3 sequence: CASSGLPGDGNTIYF. The DNA of the CDR3 is TGTGCCAGCAGCGGCCTCCCAGGGGATGGAAACACCATATATTTT.

In its sample, this clonotype was seen many times. The V and J genes are TRBV5-1 and TRBJ1-1, with no clear D. Trimming removed 1 base from V and 4 bases from J, with 14 bases in between. The CDR3 length is 15 residues. The germline V gene encodes CDR1 SGHRS and CDR2 YFSETQ. The CDR3, as DNA: TGCGCCAGCAGCTTGCGCGACACTGGAGGCACTGAAGCTTTCTTT. It yields the protein CASSLRDTGGTEAFF.

This clonotype was seen a few times. The V gene is TRBV28, the J gene TRBJ2-1, with D unclear. The CDR3 runs to 14 residues. Germline loops: CDR1 MDHEN, CDR2 SYDVKM. The ends were cut back, 5 bases at V and 2 bases at J, with 10 bases in the middle. CDR3 coding DNA: TGTGCCAGCAGTCCCTTCGACACCTACAATGAGCAGTTCTTC. Translation: CASSPFDTYNEQFF. The full variable domain, with the rest looked up from reference TRBV28 and TRBJ2-1, is DVKVTQSSRYLVKRTGEKVFLECVQDMDHENMFWYRQDPGLGLRLIYFSYDVKMKEKGDIPEGYSVSREKKERFSLILESASTNQTSMYLCASSPFDTYNEQFFGPGTRLTVL.

The chain links TRBV29-1 to TRBJ1-3; no firm D call. Trimming shortened V by 5 bases and J by 4 bases, and 15 bases separated the two germline ends. Per the germline V gene, CDR1 is SQVTM and CDR2 is ANQGSEA. The length of the CDR3 is 14 residues. CDR3 amino acids: CSVLTPTSGNTIYF. As DNA, the CDR3 is TGCAGCGTTTTAACCCCCACGTCGGGAAACACCATATATTTT.

The CDR3 is CASSSGGGTYNEQFF. The CDR3 DNA reads as TGCGCCAGCAGCTCGGGGGGGGGTACCTACAATGAGCAGTTCTTC. The rearrangement links TRBV5-1 to TRBJ2-1; TRBD2 matches 8 bases. The germline CDR1 and CDR2 sequences are SGHRS and YFSETQ. J gave up 2 bases and V 3 bases, and 4 bases lay outside the gene matches. The CDR3 runs to 15 residues.

This clonotype was observed many times. The V and J genes are TRBV12-3 or TRBV12-4 and TRBJ2-1; D remains unclear. The CDR3 sequence is 16 residues long. V was cut by 7 bases and J by 2 bases, with 18 bases left in between. The CDR3 here is CASTQREMSAYNEQFF. For the CDR3, the DNA is TGTGCCAGCACCCAGAGAGAGATGAGCGCCTACAATGAGCAGTTCTTC.

The chain combines TRBV9 with TRBJ2-7; TRBD2 agrees at 7 bases. Trimming at V came to 2 bases and at J to 0 bases, leaving 5 bases not matched to a gene. From germline, CDR1 is SGDLS and CDR2 YYNGEE. This CDR3 comprises 15 residues. CDR3 region: CASSVGGTSSYEQYF. The CDR3 DNA follows: TGTGCCAGCAGCGTGGGGGGGACCTCCTCCTACGAGCAGTACTTC.

The genes are TRBV6-1 and TRBJ2-7, with a weak D call TRBD1 (6 bases). Trimming shortened V by 0 bases and J by 0 bases, and 9 bases separated the two germline ends. Germline V gene sequence: CDR1 MNHNS, CDR2 SASEGT. There are 15 residues in the CDR3. CDR3 coding DNA: TGTGCCAGCAGTGAAGCTATGGACAGCTCCTACGAGCAGTACTTC. Translating gives CASSEAMDSSYEQYF.

This clonotype was observed at least ten times. The rearrangement uses TRBV2 and TRBJ1-3; D may be TRBD1 (5 bases). The CDR3 loop spans 15 amino acids. Looked up from germline, CDR1 is SNHLY and CDR2 is FYNNEI. V dropped 1 base and J dropped 2 bases, with 9 bases sitting between them. The CDR3 protein is CASSEGRVPGNTIYF. The CDR3 DNA sequence: TGTGCCAGCAGTGAAGGCAGGGTACCTGGAAACACCATATATTTT.

This clonotype came up a few times. V usage is TRBV10-3 and J usage is TRBJ2-7, with D maybe TRBD1 (5 bases). Germline CDR1 is ENHRY and CDR2 is SYGVKD. Trimming removed 0 bases at V and 3 bases at J, with 12 bases between. CDR3 length equals 15 residues. CDR3 in DNA: TGTGCCATCAGTGAGTCGAGTCAGGGTAACTACGAGCAGTACTTC. Its protein is CAISESSQGNYEQYF.

The sample holds many counts of this clonotype. V usage is TRBV12-3 or TRBV12-4 and J usage is TRBJ1-4; TRBD1 agrees at 10 bases. The CDR3 extends over 16 amino acids. Trimming at V came to 6 bases and at J to 6 bases, leaving 10 bases not matched to a gene. Here the CDR3 reads CASRSGTGDWDEKLFF. For the CDR3, the DNA is TGTGCCAGCAGGTCCGGGACAGGGGACTGGGATGAAAAACTGTTTTTT.

At least ten counts were recorded for this clonotype. The chain uses TRBV4-1 and TRBJ1-1; D uncertain. V was pared by 0 bases and J by 3 bases, with 8 bases between. The CDR3 contains 14 residues. Germline CDR1 reads MGHRA; CDR2 reads YSYEKL. The CDR3 coding sequence is TGCGCCAGCAGCCAAGAACCGCATTACACTGAAGCTTTCTTT. It yields the protein CASSQEPHYTEAFF.

The sample holds a few counts of this clonotype. V is TRBV7-3 and J is TRBJ1-1, with 7 nucleotides matching TRBD1. Germline assignment: CDR1 SGHTA and CDR2 FQGTGA. CDR3 length equals 13 residues. With 4 bases clipped from V and 8 bases from J, the junction kept 7 bases outside the gene matches. The CDR3 bases are TGTGCCAGCAGCTCCCTTAGGGGGCGGGAAGCTTTCTTT. Protein product: CASSSLRGREAFF.

Details on this clonotype: An end of the junction differs from the germline gene, which may be a read error. V usage is TRBV11-2 and J usage is TRBJ2-1; perhaps TRBD2 as D (5 bases). CDR1 is SGHAT and CDR2 is FQNNGV in the germline V gene. The length of the CDR3 is 15 residues. CDR3 DNA sequence: TGTGCCAGCAGCTTAGGAGGGCTGACGGTGGATGAGCAGCTCTTC. Its protein is CASSLGGLTVDEQLF.

There are many counts of this clonotype. The rearrangement uses TRBV6-2 or TRBV6-3 and TRBJ1-1, with D tentatively TRBD1 (5 bases). Trimming took off 5 bases at V and 4 bases at J, with 8 bases between the two ends. Germline lookup yields CDR1 MNHEY and CDR2 SVGEGT. This CDR3 is built from 12 residues. The CDR3 sequence is CASSHGGTEAFF. DNA for the CDR3: TGTGCCAGCAGTCATGGGGGCACTGAAGCTTTCTTT.

This clonotype was recorded many times. This chain connects TRBV20-1 to TRBJ1-5, with 10 bases lining up with TRBD1. This CDR3 comprises 19 residues. Looked up from germline, CDR1 is DFQATT and CDR2 is SNEGSKA (reference sequence). Trimming cost V 4 bases and J 0 bases; bases outside gene matches: 15. The CDR3 spells CSATPAEGQGSYSNQPQHF. Written as DNA, the CDR3 is TGCAGTGCTACGCCCGCGGAGGGACAGGGGAGTTATAGCAATCAGCCCCAGCATTTT.

This clonotype was observed many times. J is TRBJ1-5 and V is TRBV18; no definite D call. Germline-derived CDR1 and CDR2 are KGHSH and LQKENI. The CDR3 is 14 residues long. V was clipped by 2 bases and J by 7 bases, with 12 bases between them. CDR3: CASSPDYTAQPQHF. CDR3 nucleotides: TGTGCCAGCTCACCAGACTACACGGCACAGCCCCAGCATTTT.

Ten or more counts support this clonotype. The chain couples TRBV28 to TRBJ1-5; tentative D call: TRBD1 (6 bases). CDR3 length equals 13 residues. Germline-derived CDR1 and CDR2 are MDHEN and SYDVKM. V shed 7 bases and J shed 9 bases, with 16 bases lying between them. CDR3 DNA sequence: TGTGCCAGCACCGGGACACCTACAGGGCCCCAGCATTTT. Residues: CASTGTPTGPQHF.

This sequence joins TRBV4-1 and TRBJ2-5, with no clear D. CDR3 length: 15 amino acids. From germline, CDR1 is MGHRA and CDR2 YSYEKL. Deletions cut 0 bases from V and 4 bases from J, with 12 bases between. CDR3 sequence (DNA): TGCGCCAGCAGCCAAGAATTTAGGTTGGGAGAGACCCAGTACTTC. Its translation is CASSQEFRLGETQYF.

J is TRBJ2-4 and V is TRBV28; 8 bases are a match to TRBD1. Germline CDR1 and CDR2: MDHEN and SYDVKM. This CDR3 is built from 14 residues. The V segment lost 6 bases and the J segment 8 bases; nucleotides outside the gene matches: 9. For the CDR3, the DNA is TGTGCCAGCAGCAGCCCGGGACAGGCAGACATTCAGTACTTC. Translation: CASSSPGQADIQYF.

This clonotype was seen at least ten times. The chain combines TRBV18 with TRBJ2-3, with 9 bases identical to TRBD1. CDR1 and CDR2 (germline): KGHSH, LQKENI. The CDR3 has 14 amino acids. V shed 4 bases, J shed 4 bases, and the junction held 3 bases outside the gene matches. CDR3 residues: CASSRGQGPDTQYF. The CDR3 DNA follows: TGTGCCAGCTCACGGGGACAGGGTCCAGATACGCAGTATTTT.

This clonotype was recorded at least ten times. The chain links TRBV6-1 to TRBJ1-1, with TRBD1 identical over 12 bases. This CDR3 spans 17 amino acids. Trimming cost V 7 bases and J 5 bases; bases outside gene matches: 14. The germline V gene encodes CDR1 MNHNS and CDR2 SASEGT. CDR3: CASKQRGQGAIGTEAFF. Written as DNA, the CDR3 is TGTGCCAGCAAACAAAGGGGACAGGGGGCTATCGGGACTGAAGCTTTCTTT.